The sequence of this T cell receptor beta chain was determined in a study of blood T cell repertoires in COVID-19. The CDR3 extends over 13 amino acids. Germline CDR1 and CDR2: ENHRY and SYGVKD. Original processing notes: Using reference gene primer amplification, nucleated cell counts were estimated. Method: immunoSEQ multiplex PCR; TCRdb's copy keeps in-frame clones and lacks some. D and trimming were read from the DNA, whereas the V and J calls and clone size are those reported in that table. The table has 150,000 to 200,000 clones, 65% to 90% seen once. The source of this sequence is a man in his 60s with acute or convalescent COVID-19. This chain joins TRBV10-3 and TRBJ1-2; tentatively, D is TRBD1 (6 bases). The source material was peripheral blood. The CDR3 spells CASRQAVPDGYTF. The CDR3 coding sequence is TGTGCGTCAAGACAGGCCGTACCCGATGGCTACACCTTC.